A selection of T cell receptor beta chains follows, all from one sample in a study of blood T cell repertoires in COVID-19. The repertoire was sequenced with immunoSEQ multiplex PCR; TCRdb's copy has only in-frame clones and lacks some. The sample includes under 65,000 clones, less than 95% seen only once; the top ten take 2.5% to 3.5%. What was sequenced was peripheral blood. Receptor source: a man between 50 and 59 years old with acute or convalescent COVID-19. The CDR3 runs from the conserved cysteine through the conserved F or W. The D gene is left open where the match is weak. Not every row has a clone size; where given, it reads once, few, many or a size class.

TRBJ1-2	TRBD1	NA	TRBV27	CASSSTGFRDGYTF	TGTGCCAGCAGTTCGACAGGGTTTAGGGATGGCTACACCTTC
TRBJ1-2	NA	NA	TRBV10-2	CATNSLSDSGYTF	TGCGCCACCAACAGTTTGTCCGACAGCGGCTACACCTTC
TRBJ2-3	TRBD2	NA	TRBV7-2	CASSPTLAGATDTQYF	TGTGCCAGCAGCCCCACCTTAGCGGGGGCCACAGATACGCAGTATTTT
TRBJ2-5	TRBD2	NA	TRBV7-2	CASSLGSGVQETQYF	TGTGCCAGCAGCTTAGGGAGCGGGGTACAAGAGACCCAGTACTTC
TRBJ2-2	NA	NA	TRBV12-2	CASRLTHDGRDTGELFF	TGTGCAAGTCGCTTAACCCATGACGGGCGGGACACCGGGGAGCTGTTTTTT
TRBJ1-2	TRBD1	NA	TRBV30	CAWRELGTGHGYTF	TGTGCCTGGAGGGAGCTCGGGACAGGTCATGGCTACACCTTC
TRBJ1-5	TRBD1	NA	TRBV30	CAWSGTGEYQPQHF	TGTGCCTGGAGCGGGACAGGGGAATATCAGCCCCAGCATTTT
TRBJ2-3	TRBD2	NA	TRBV24-1	CATSDALAGAGDTQYF	TGTGCCACCAGTGATGCACTAGCGGGGGCGGGAGATACGCAGTATTTT
TRBJ2-7	TRBD1	NA	TRBV5-1	CASSSGTGDHEQYF	TGCGCCAGCAGCTCCGGGACAGGGGACCACGAGCAGTACTTC
TRBJ1-2	TRBD1	once	TRBV30	CAWRFGQGGNGYTF	TGTGCCTGGAGGTTCGGACAGGGGGGGAATGGCTACACCTTC
TRBJ1-6	TRBD1	once	TRBV9	CASSGDSSPLHF	TGTGCCAGCAGCGGGGACAGTTCACCCCTCCACTTT
TRBJ2-6	NA	NA	TRBV5-1	CASSRGFSGANVLTF	TGCGCCAGCAGTAGAGGATTCTCTGGGGCCAACGTCCTGACTTTC
TRBJ1-5	NA	NA	TRBV29-1	CSVSKGVNQPQHF	TGCAGCGTCTCAAAGGGAGTCAATCAGCCCCAGCATTTT
TRBJ1-4	NA	NA	TRBV25-1	CASSDRGATNEKLFF	TGTGCCAGCAGTGACAGGGGCGCAACTAATGAAAAACTGTTTTTT
TRBJ2-3	TRBD2	NA	TRBV5-4	CASSSIAGGLGTDTQYF	TGTGCCAGCAGCTCGATAGCGGGGGGGCTCGGCACAGATACGCAGTATTTT
TRBJ1-1	NA	NA	TRBV5-4	CASSLVMNTEAFF	TGTGCCAGCAGCTTGGTTATGAACACTGAAGCTTTCTTT
TRBJ2-7	NA	NA	TRBV6-6	CASRGGASGTYEQYF	TGTGCCAGCAGAGGGGGGGCTAGCGGAACCTACGAGCAGTACTTC
TRBJ1-1	NA	NA	TRBV11-2	CASSYSATGNTEAFF	TGTGCCAGCAGCTACAGTGCGACAGGGAACACTGAAGCTTTCTTT
TRBJ1-1	NA	few	TRBV11-2	CASSLGLGQLNTEAFF	TGTGCCAGCAGCTTAGGTTTAGGACAGTTGAACACTGAAGCTTTCTTT
TRBJ2-5	NA	NA	TRBV27	CASSKTGTAGGKETQYF	TGTGCCAGCAGTAAAACCGGGACAGCAGGCGGGAAGGAGACCCAGTACTTC
TRBJ1-5	NA	NA	TRBV30	CAWSVSSGNQPQHF	TGTGCCTGGAGTGTATCGAGTGGCAATCAGCCCCAGCATTTT
TRBJ2-1	NA	NA	TRBV3-1/TRBV3-2	CASRGGNYNNEQFF	TGTGCCAGCAGGGGGGGAAACTACAACAATGAGCAGTTCTTC
TRBJ2-7	TRBD1	NA	TRBV24-1	CATSDLLGQAPYEQYF	TGTGCCACCAGTGATTTATTGGGACAGGCCCCCTACGAGCAGTACTTC
TRBJ2-2	TRBD1	once	TRBV11-3	CASSYSGTAGFGELFF	TGTGCCAGCAGCTACTCCGGGACAGCCGGGTTCGGGGAGCTGTTTTTT
TRBJ2-3	NA	once	TRBV9	CASSVRGAGVPDTQYF	TGTGCCAGCAGCGTCAGGGGGGCCGGTGTCCCAGATACGCAGTATTTT
TRBJ1-5	NA	once	TRBV4-1	CASSQGGHRNSNQPQHF	TGCGCCAGCAGCCAAGGCGGACACCGGAATAGCAATCAGCCCCAGCATTTT
TRBJ1-2	TRBD1	NA	TRBV30	CAWSRDSPYGYTF	TGTGCCTGGAGTAGGGACAGCCCGTATGGCTACACCTTC
TRBJ1-5	NA	NA	TRBV19	CASSMSRTANQPQHF	TGTGCCAGTAGTATGTCGAGGACAGCCAATCAGCCCCAGCATTTT
TRBJ2-5	TRBD1	NA	TRBV15	CATSSIGTGRYQETQYF	TGTGCCACCAGCAGTATTGGGACAGGGAGGTACCAAGAGACCCAGTACTTC
TRBJ2-3	TRBD1	NA	TRBV4-1	CASSQLGEGQGATDTQYF	TGCGCCAGCAGCCAACTCGGAGAGGGACAGGGGGCCACAGATACGCAGTATTTT
TRBJ2-7	TRBD1	NA	TRBV6-6	CASSLGTGPGTGIYEQYF	TGTGCCAGCAGTCTAGGGACAGGGCCCGGGACAGGGATCTACGAGCAGTACTTC
TRBJ2-7	NA	NA	TRBV11-2	CASSLVEGFIEPSSYEQYF	TGTGCCAGCAGCTTAGTGGAGGGTTTCATAGAACCCAGCTCCTACGAGCAGTACTTC
TRBJ1-5	TRBD1	NA	TRBV2	CASSLTGEVGQPQHF	TGTGCCAGCAGTCTGACAGGGGAGGTGGGTCAGCCCCAGCATTTT
TRBJ1-5	TRBD1	NA	TRBV7-8	CASREYPLGQDSNQPQHF	TGTGCCAGCAGAGAATACCCCCTCGGACAGGATAGCAATCAGCCCCAGCATTTT
TRBJ1-4	NA	once	TRBV1	CTSSQDPGWGIRNEKLFF	TGCACCAGCAGCCAAGACCCAGGTTGGGGCATACGTAATGAAAAACTGTTTTTT
TRBJ2-2	NA	NA	TRBV29-1	CSVDRGTNTGELFF	TGCAGCGTTGACAGGGGAACAAACACCGGGGAGCTGTTTTTT
TRBJ2-2	NA	NA	TRBV5-1	CASRGSGANTGELFF	TGCGCCAGCAGGGGATCCGGGGCGAACACCGGGGAGCTGTTTTTT
TRBJ1-2	NA	NA	TRBV12-3/TRBV12-4	CASSFPGNYGYTF	TGTGCCAGCAGCTTTCCGGGAAACTATGGCTACACCTTC
TRBJ1-4	NA	NA	TRBV10-2	CASSEQGNEKLFF	TGCGCCAGCAGTGAACAGGGAAATGAAAAACTGTTTTTT
TRBJ1-2	NA	NA	TRBV24-1	CATSVGDWYGYTF	TGTGCCACCAGTGTCGGGGATTGGTATGGCTACACCTTC
TRBJ2-7	NA	NA	TRBV11-2	CASSLDRKPTYEQYF	TGTGCCAGCAGCTTAGACAGGAAACCCACCTACGAGCAGTACTTC
TRBJ2-7	NA	NA	TRBV6-5	CASRDRPSYEQYF	TGTGCCAGCAGGGACAGACCATCCTACGAGCAGTACTTC
TRBJ2-7	TRBD1	NA	TRBV5-1	CASSLGTASLDEQYF	TGCGCCAGCAGCCTAGGGACAGCTTCCCTTGACGAGCAGTACTTC
TRBJ2-2	NA	NA	TRBV24-1	CATSGAPTGELFF	TGTGCCACCAGTGGGGCCCCCACCGGGGAGCTGTTTTTT
TRBJ2-7	NA	NA	TRBV24-1	CATSDLHSGEQYF	TGTGCCACCAGTGATTTGCACAGCGGCGAGCAGTACTTC
TRBJ1-2	TRBD1	NA	TRBV5-1	CASSPGGQGYGYTF	TGCGCCAGCAGCCCCGGCGGACAGGGCTATGGCTACACCTTC